The 20 T cell receptor beta chains below all came from one sample that was sequenced in a study of blood T cell repertoires in COVID-19. TCRdb's copy holds only in-frame clones and misses some; the assay was immunoSEQ multiplex PCR. The data show 150,000 to 180,000 clones, over 65% seen once. Sequenced: peripheral blood. The origin of the receptors is an elderly man with acute or convalescent COVID-19.

The genes are TRBV5-5 and TRBJ2-5, with TRBD2 as a possible D gene (5 bases). V was cut by 0 bases and J by 1 base, with 7 bases left in between. CDR3 length: 14 residues. Germline V gene data show CDR1 as SGHKS and CDR2 as YYEKEE (reference sequence). The CDR3 region has the DNA TGTGCCAGCAGCTTGGGAGGGATCCAAGAGACCCAGTACTTC. It codes for CASSLGGIQETQYF.

The chain is built from TRBV19 and TRBJ1-3; no clear D gene. In germline, CDR1 is LNHDA, CDR2 SQIVND (reference sequence). The CDR3 length is 15 residues. V lost 7 bases, J lost 2 bases, and 15 bases lay in between. The CDR3 is CASNGRGDAGNTIYF. The CDR3, as DNA: TGTGCCAGTAATGGTCGGGGTGACGCTGGAAACACCATATATTTT.

The chain recombines TRBV6-5 with TRBJ1-5; a possible D gene is TRBD1 (6 bases). Trimming left V 6 bases short and J 5 bases short, with 14 bases between. There are 14 residues in the CDR3. Germline loops: CDR1 MNHEY, CDR2 SVGAGI. The CDR3 DNA follows: TGTGCCAGCAGCCCACAGGGCCGAGATCAGCCCCAGCATTTT. Protein sequence: CASSPQGRDQPQHF.

In this sample, this clone turned up a few times. This rearrangement joins TRBV7-3 to TRBJ1-6, with 7 bases matching TRBD1. CDR3 size: 14 residues. The trim removed 8 bases at V and 6 bases at J, leaving 7 bases unmatched. The V gene's germline CDR1 is SGHTA and CDR2 FQGTGA. CDR3 DNA sequence: TGTGCCAGCGGACAGACAGGGCTTAATTCACCCCTCCACTTT. Translation: CASGQTGLNSPLHF.

The chain recombines TRBV11-3 with TRBJ2-7; TRBD2 aligns across 14 bases. This CDR3 comprises 18 residues. The ends lost 0 bases at V and 5 bases at J; junction bases unmatched: 9. CDR1 and CDR2 from the germline V gene are SGHNT and YENEEA. CDR3 bases: TGTGCCAGCAGCTTAGATATCATTGGACTAGCGGGGGGTCACGAGCAGTACTTC. It translates to CASSLDIIGLAGGHEQYF. Filled out from reference TRBV11-3 and TRBJ2-7, the complete variable domain reads EAGVVQSPRYKIIEKKQPVAFWCNPISGHNTLYWYLQNLGQGPELLIRYENEEAVDDSQLPKDRFSAERLKGVDSTLKIQPAELGDSAVYLCASSLDIIGLAGGHEQYFGPGTRLTVT.

The V and J genes are TRBV29-1 and TRBJ2-7; 8 bases align to TRBD2. This CDR3 region has 13 residues. Germline CDR1 reads SQVTM; CDR2 reads ANQGSEA. V dropped 5 bases and J dropped 7; count of bases not matched to a gene: 10. CDR3 DNA sequence: TGCAGCGTTCGGGAGACTAGCGCTATGGAGCAGTACTTC. Protein sequence: CSVRETSAMEQYF.

The chain recombines TRBV6-5 with TRBJ2-7, with D hard to call. V lost 0 bases and J lost 0, with 9 bases in between. Germline CDR1 is MNHEY and CDR2 is SVGAGI. The CDR3 is 15 residues long. The CDR3 protein is CASSYSAVRSYEQYF. DNA for the CDR3: TGTGCCAGCAGTTACTCGGCGGTGCGCTCCTACGAGCAGTACTTC.

This clone was observed a single time. This rearrangement joins TRBV24-1 to TRBJ2-2; 12 bases map to TRBD1. Germline-derived CDR1 and CDR2 are KGHDR and SFDVKD. The CDR3 loop spans 16 amino acids. V dropped 4 bases and J dropped 7; count of bases not matched to a gene: 6. The CDR3 here is CATSDPGTGGIGELFF. Here the CDR3 DNA reads TGTGCCACCAGTGACCCTGGGACAGGGGGCATCGGGGAGCTGTTTTTT.

The rearrangement uses TRBV6-4 and TRBJ1-2, with D perhaps matching TRBD1 (5 bases). The CDR3 sequence is 14 residues long. Between the trimmed V and J ends, which lost 4 bases and 2 bases, there was a span of 11 bases. CDR1 and CDR2 from the germline V gene are MRHNA and SNTAGT. CDR3 nucleotide sequence: TGTGCCAGCAGTGTAGATGACAGAAACTATGGCTACACCTTC. It encodes CASSVDDRNYGYTF.

This clone was picked up a small number of times. The chain is built from TRBV19 and TRBJ1-5, with 10 bases that match TRBD1. This CDR3 is 15 amino acids long. After removal of 9 bases from V and 3 bases from J, the junction contained 8 bases not matched to a gene. Germline CDR1 LNHDA, CDR2 SQIVND (reference sequence). The CDR3 DNA sequence: TGTGCCAGCAAGACGGGACAGGGGTTCAATCAGCCCCAGCATTTT. It is translated as CASKTGQGFNQPQHF.

The chain links TRBV5-1 to TRBJ1-2, with D unresolved. The CDR3 is 14 amino acids. Trimming cost V 4 bases and J 4 bases, with 14 bases left between them. CDR1 SGHRS and CDR2 YFSETQ come from the germline V gene. The CDR3 DNA reads as TGCGCCAGCAGCATCACGGCCGAGGTCTATGGCTACACCTTC. Its translation is CASSITAEVYGYTF.

The chain carries TRBV2 and TRBJ2-7, with D perhaps TRBD2 (7 bases). CDR3 size: 12 residues. CDR1 and CDR2 (germline): SNHLY, FYNNEI. The germline V and J ends were trimmed by 8 bases and 4 bases, with 12 bases remaining between them. The CDR3 nucleotides are TGTGCCAGCGGACGGGGGGCGTACGAGCAGTACTTC. It specifies CASGRGAYEQYF.

This clone is a singleton in its sample. The J gene is TRBJ2-3, the V gene TRBV5-1; maybe TRBD1 (6 bases). Germline V gene data show CDR1 as SGHRS and CDR2 as YFSETQ. CDR3 size: 15 residues. Trimming took 0 bases from V and 4 from J, leaving 12 bases between them. CDR3 loop: CASSLAGTRSDTQYF. The CDR3 bases are TGCGCCAGCAGCTTGGCCGGGACAAGGTCAGATACGCAGTATTTT.

The rearrangement uses TRBV7-2 and TRBJ2-5; 7 positions match TRBD2. In germline, CDR1 is SGHTA, CDR2 FQGNSA. This CDR3 has 15 amino acids. Unmatched junction bases numbered 3, after V lost 1 base and J lost 1 base. The CDR3 region is CASSLGTRFQETQYF. As DNA, the CDR3 is TGTGCCAGCAGCTTAGGGACTAGATTCCAAGAGACCCAGTACTTC.

This chain connects TRBV7-9 to TRBJ1-3; no definite D call. Germline CDR1 reads SEHNR; CDR2 reads FQNEAQ (reference sequence). V gave up 7 bases and J gave up 8 bases, with 12 bases separating them. The CDR3 runs 12 residues. CDR3 amino acids: CASTPHEDTIYF. The CDR3 DNA reads as TGTGCCAGCACCCCCCACGAGGACACCATATATTTT.

The V and J genes are TRBV7-2 and TRBJ1-5; D is undetermined. Germline-derived CDR1 and CDR2 are SGHTA and FQGNSA. The CDR3 length is 13 residues. V was trimmed by 6 bases and J by 3 bases, leaving 9 bases between them. CDR3 protein: CASRVEINQPQHF. The CDR3 DNA is TGTGCCAGCAGGGTAGAGATCAATCAGCCCCAGCATTTT.

The chain uses TRBV3-1 (or the pseudogene TRBV3-2) and TRBJ1-5; no clear D. The CDR3 has 15 residues. V was shortened by 0 bases and J by 4 bases, with 10 bases between the two germline ends. Germline V gives CDR1 LGHDT, CDR2 YNNKEL (reference sequence). The CDR3 DNA reads TGTGCCAGCAGCCAAGATCTGGGCCATAATCAGCCCCAGCATTTT. This gives the protein CASSQDLGHNQPQHF.

This chain links TRBV7-9 with TRBJ1-1; no definite D call. V shed 5 bases and J shed 5 bases, with 3 bases lying between them. CDR3 length: 10 amino acids. Per the germline V gene, CDR1 is SEHNR and CDR2 is FQNEAQ (reference sequence). The CDR3 here is CASSLTEAFF. Written as DNA, the CDR3 is TGTGCCAGCAGCCTAACTGAAGCTTTCTTT.

This clone occurred a few times. V is TRBV11-2 and J is TRBJ2-1; D might be TRBD1 (6 bases). The CDR3 has 12 amino acids. Germline assignment: CDR1 SGHAT and CDR2 FQNNGV. The V end lost 4 bases, the J end lost 9 bases, and 10 bases lay between the germline ends. The CDR3 loop is CASSSQGSEQFF. The CDR3 nucleotides are TGTGCCAGCAGCTCCCAGGGGAGTGAGCAGTTCTTC.

V usage is TRBV30 and J usage is TRBJ2-5; no clear D gene. CDR1 and CDR2 (germline): GTSNPN, SVGIG (reference sequence). V lost 2 bases and J lost 0, with 7 bases in between. The CDR3 runs 13 residues. As DNA, the CDR3 is TGTGCCTGGAGTTTGGCAAACCAAGAGACCCAGTACTTC. Translating gives CAWSLANQETQYF. The full variable domain, its missing parts supplied by reference TRBV30 and TRBJ2-5, is SQTIHQWPATLVQPVGSPLSLECTVEGTSNPNLYWYRQAAGRGLQLLFYSVGIGQISSEVPQNLSASRPQDRQFILSSKKLLLSDSGFYLCAWSLANQETQYFGPGTRLLVL.